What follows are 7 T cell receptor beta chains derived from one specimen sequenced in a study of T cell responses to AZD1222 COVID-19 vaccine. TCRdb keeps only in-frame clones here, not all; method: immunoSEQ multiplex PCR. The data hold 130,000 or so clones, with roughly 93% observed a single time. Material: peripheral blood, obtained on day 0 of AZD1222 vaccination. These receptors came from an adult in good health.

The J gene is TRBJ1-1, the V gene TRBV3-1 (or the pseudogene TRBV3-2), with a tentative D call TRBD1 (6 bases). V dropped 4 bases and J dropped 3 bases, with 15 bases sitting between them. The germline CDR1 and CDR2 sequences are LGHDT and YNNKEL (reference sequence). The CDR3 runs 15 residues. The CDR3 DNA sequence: TGTGCCAGCAGCCTACGGGGGGGCCGGGACACTGAAGCTTTCTTT. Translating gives CASSLRGGRDTEAFF.

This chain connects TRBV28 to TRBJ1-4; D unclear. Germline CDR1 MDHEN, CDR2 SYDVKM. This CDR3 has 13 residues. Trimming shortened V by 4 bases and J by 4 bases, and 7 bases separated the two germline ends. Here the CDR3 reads CASSSRNNEKLFF. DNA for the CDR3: TGTGCCAGCAGTTCCCGAAATAATGAAAAACTGTTTTTT. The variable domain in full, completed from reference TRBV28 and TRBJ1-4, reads DVKVTQSSRYLVKRTGEKVFLECVQDMDHENMFWYRQDPGLGLRLIYFSYDVKMKEKGDIPEGYSVSREKKERFSLILESASTNQTSMYLCASSSRNNEKLFFGSGTQLSVL.

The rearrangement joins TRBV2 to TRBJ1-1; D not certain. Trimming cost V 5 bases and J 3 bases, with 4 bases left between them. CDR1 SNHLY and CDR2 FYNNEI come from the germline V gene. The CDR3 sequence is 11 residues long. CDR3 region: CASSPDTEAFF. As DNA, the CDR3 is TGTGCCAGCAGTCCTGACACTGAAGCTTTCTTT.

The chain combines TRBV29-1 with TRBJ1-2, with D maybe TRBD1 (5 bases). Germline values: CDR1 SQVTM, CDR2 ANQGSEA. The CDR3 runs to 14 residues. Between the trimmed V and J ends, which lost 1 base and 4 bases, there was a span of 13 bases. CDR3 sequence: CSVEVAGITYGYTF. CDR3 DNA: TGCAGCGTTGAAGTCGCAGGGATCACCTATGGCTACACCTTC. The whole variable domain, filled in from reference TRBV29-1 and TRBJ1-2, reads SAVISQKPSRDICQRGTSLTIQCQVDSQVTMMFWYRQQPGQSLTLIATANQGSEATYESGFVIDKFPISRPNLTFSTLTVSNMSPEDSSIYLCSVEVAGITYGYTFGSGTRLTVV.

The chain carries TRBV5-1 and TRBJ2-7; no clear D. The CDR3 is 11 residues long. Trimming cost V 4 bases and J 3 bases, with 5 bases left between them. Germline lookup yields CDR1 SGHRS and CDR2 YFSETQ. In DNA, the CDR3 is TGCGCCAGCAGCCCGGGCTACGAGCAGTACTTC. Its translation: CASSPGYEQYF.

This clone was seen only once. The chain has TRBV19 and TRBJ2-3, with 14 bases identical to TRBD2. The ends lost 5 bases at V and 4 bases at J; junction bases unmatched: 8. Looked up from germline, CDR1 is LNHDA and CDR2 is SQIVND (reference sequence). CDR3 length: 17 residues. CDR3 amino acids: CASSYPKTSGRADTQYF. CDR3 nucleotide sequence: TGTGCCAGTAGTTACCCGAAGACTAGCGGGAGGGCAGATACGCAGTATTTT. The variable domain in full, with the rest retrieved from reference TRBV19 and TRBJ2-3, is DGGITQSPKYLFRKEGQNVTLSCEQNLNHDAMYWYRQDPGQGLRLIYYSQIVNDFQKGDIAEGYSVSREKKESFPLTVTSAQKNPTAFYLCASSYPKTSGRADTQYFGPGTRLTVL.

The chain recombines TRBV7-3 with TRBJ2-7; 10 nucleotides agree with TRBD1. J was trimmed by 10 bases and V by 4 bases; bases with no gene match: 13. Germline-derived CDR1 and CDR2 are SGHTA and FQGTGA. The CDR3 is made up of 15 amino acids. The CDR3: CASSSTGGQGTPQYF. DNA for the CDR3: TGTGCCAGCAGCTCCACGGGGGGACAGGGGACTCCCCAGTACTTC.